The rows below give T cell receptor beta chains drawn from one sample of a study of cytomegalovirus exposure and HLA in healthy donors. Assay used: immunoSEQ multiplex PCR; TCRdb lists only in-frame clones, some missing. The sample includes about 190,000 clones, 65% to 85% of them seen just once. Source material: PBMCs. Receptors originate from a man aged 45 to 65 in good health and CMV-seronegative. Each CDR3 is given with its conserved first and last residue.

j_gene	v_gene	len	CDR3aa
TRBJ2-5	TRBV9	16	CASSVAPLAGVETQYF
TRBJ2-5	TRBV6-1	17	CASSVFGLAGPQETQYF
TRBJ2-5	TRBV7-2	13	CASSLVQQETQYF
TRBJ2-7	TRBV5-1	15	CASSLGPGTTYEQYF
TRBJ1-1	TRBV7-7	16	CASSLIPDRMNTEAFF
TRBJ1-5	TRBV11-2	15	CASSSGQGRNQPQHF
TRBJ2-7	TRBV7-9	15	CASSLDSGGAYEQYF
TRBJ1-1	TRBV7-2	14	CASSLAQGGTEAFF
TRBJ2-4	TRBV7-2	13	CASSAGIENIQYF
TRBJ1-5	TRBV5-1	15	CASSRGDREGQPQHF
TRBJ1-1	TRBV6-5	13	CASTSGLNTEAFF
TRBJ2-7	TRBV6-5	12	CATLGQGHEQYF
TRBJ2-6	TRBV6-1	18	CASSELEGGRSGANVLTF
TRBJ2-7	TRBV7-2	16	CASSLAVSGGAYEQYF
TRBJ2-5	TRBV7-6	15	CASSLGERAEETQYF
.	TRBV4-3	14	CASSQEQDAYEQYF